The clone carrying this T cell receptor (beta chain) occurred once. In the authors' methods: For nucleated cells, counts were estimated from reference gene primer amplification. TCRdb's table, derived via immunoSEQ multiplex PCR, lists solely in-frame clones and lacks some. That table is the source of V, J and clone size, and D and trimming were worked out from the DNA. The repertoire consists of about 240,000 clones, with 88% occurring once and the leading ten covering 0.9% to 1%. V trimming: 4 bases; J trimming: 6 bases; junction bases outside the gene matches: 13. Germline CDR1 SEHNR, CDR2 FQNEAQ (reference sequence). The CDR3 covers 16 residues. The data were obtained in a study of blood T cell repertoires in COVID-19. Overall study: The United States, Italy and Spain supplied acute and convalescent COVID-19 samples. In each case, the material was cDNA or gDNA derived from T cells, B-cell-depleted T cells, or PBMCs.

Input material: peripheral blood. This sequence joins TRBV7-9 and TRBJ2-3, with 7 nucleotides matching TRBD2. The TCR comes from a woman aged 40-49 years who had recovered from COVID-19. The CDR3 region is CASSSAPWAGADTQYF. The CDR3 coding sequence is TGTGCCAGCAGCTCAGCCCCCTGGGCGGGAGCCGATACGCAGTATTTT.